Each of the 12 T cell receptor beta chains below was sequenced from the same sample in a study of CD8+ T cells in alopecia areata. Investigators isolated RNA and reverse transcribed it into cDNA to act as the sequencing template. Profiled with immunoSEQ multiplex PCR; TCRdb holds only in-frame clones, not every one. The profile shows 140,000 to 150,000 clones, roughly 64% of them singletons. Sequences were derived from CD4+ T cells sorted from blood, sampled at week 0. Receptors originate from a human donor with alopecia areata.

The chain is built from TRBV15 and TRBJ2-5; D is unclear. Germline V gene sequence: CDR1 LNHNV, CDR2 YYDKDF (reference sequence). Deletions cut 3 bases from V and 3 bases from J, with 17 bases between. This CDR3 has 16 amino acids. The CDR3: CATSSPLPGLKETQYF. The CDR3 DNA reads TGTGCCACCAGCAGCCCTTTGCCAGGATTGAAAGAGACCCAGTACTTC.

This clone came up a few times. V and J are TRBV6-1 and TRBJ1-1; D not certain. Germline V CDR1 and CDR2: MNHNS, SASEGT. The V gene lost 4 bases and the J gene lost 0 bases, with 9 bases spanning the gap. This CDR3 has 14 amino acids. The CDR3 here is CASSVEQLNTEAFF. The CDR3 nucleotides are TGTGCCAGCAGTGTGGAACAGCTGAACACTGAAGCTTTCTTT.

The V call is TRBV29-1, the J call TRBJ1-1; D gene uncertain. Germline CDR1 and CDR2: SQVTM and ANQGSEA. This CDR3 contains 14 residues. With 7 bases removed from V and 4 bases from J, the gap between germline ends came to 19 bases. CDR3 nucleotides: TGCAGCGCCGCCCCTGGACTGATGGGCACTGAAGCTTTCTTT. Protein sequence: CSAAPGLMGTEAFF.

The chain employs TRBV25-1 and TRBJ2-2; D could derive from TRBD1 or TRBD2 (5 bases each). Trimming took 4 bases from V and 3 from J, leaving 12 bases between them. This CDR3 contains 15 residues. Per germline, CDR1 MGHDK and CDR2 SYGVNS. The CDR3 region has the DNA TGTGCCAGCAGTGGGGGGACGGGATACACCGGGGAGCTGTTTTTT. Translated, it gives CASSGGTGYTGELFF. The full variable domain, in which reference TRBV25-1 and TRBJ2-2 provide the parts outside the CDR3, is EADIYQTPRYLVIGTGKKITLECSQTMGHDKMYWYQQDPGMELHLIHYSYGVNSTEKGDLSSESTVSRIRTEHFPLTLESARPSHTSQYLCASSGGTGYTGELFFGEGSRLTVL.

The rearrangement links TRBV29-1 to TRBJ2-3; possibly TRBD1 for D (6 bases). Trimming shortened V by 8 bases and J by 1 base, and 19 bases separated the two germline ends. Germline V gene sequence: CDR1 SQVTM, CDR2 ANQGSEA. CDR3 size: 15 residues. The CDR3 DNA sequence: TGCAGCCCCCGGGTGCTACAGGGACGCACAGATACGCAGTATTTT. Translation: CSPRVLQGRTDTQYF.

V and J are TRBV5-4 and TRBJ2-7; D may be TRBD2 (5 bases). V was cut by 4 bases and J by 7 bases, with 18 bases left in between. Germline values: CDR1 SGHNT, CDR2 YYREEE (reference sequence). There are 14 residues in the CDR3. The CDR3 loop is CASSVPDGRREQYF. CDR3 DNA: TGTGCCAGCAGCGTTCCGGACGGGCGGAGGGAGCAGTACTTC.

This chain links TRBV18 with TRBJ1-5; D ambiguous. The V end was cut by 3 bases, the J end by 7 bases, with 13 bases between. The germline CDR1 and CDR2 sequences are KGHSH and LQKENI. This CDR3 is 14 amino acids long. The CDR3 coding sequence is TGTGCCAGCTCACCGAATGAGGTAGTGCAGCCCCAGCATTTT. Encoded protein: CASSPNEVVQPQHF.

V and J are TRBV10-3 and TRBJ1-1; perhaps TRBD1 as D (5 bases). CDR3 length: 15 amino acids. Germline V gives CDR1 ENHRY, CDR2 SYGVKD. The V and J ends lost 10 bases and 1 base respectively, with 19 bases between them. CDR3 sequence: CATNSEGIRNTEAFF. In DNA form, the CDR3 reads TGTGCCACCAACTCGGAGGGGATTCGGAACACTGAAGCTTTCTTT.

J is TRBJ2-2 and V is TRBV27; 7 bases match TRBD1. From germline, CDR1 is MNHEY and CDR2 SMNVEV (reference sequence). CDR3 length: 15 amino acids. Unmatched junction bases numbered 4, after V lost 6 bases and J lost 0 bases. DNA for the CDR3: TGTGCCAGCAGCGCCGGGACAGCGAACACCGGGGAGCTGTTTTTT. Its translation: CASSAGTANTGELFF.

V is TRBV29-1 and J is TRBJ1-2; TRBD1 matches 8 bases. Germline CDR1 SQVTM, CDR2 ANQGSEA. CDR3 length: 14 residues. V gave up 8 bases and J gave up 3 bases; unmatched junction bases: 11. CDR3 nucleotides: TGCAGCATCAGAGTTCAGGGGGCCGACTATGGCTACACCTTC. As protein: CSIRVQGADYGYTF.

This clone occurred a few times. This chain connects TRBV28 to TRBJ2-1; 9 bases are a match to TRBD2. This CDR3 is 15 amino acids long. Germline CDR1 reads MDHEN; CDR2 reads SYDVKM. With V trimmed by 2 bases and J by 9 bases, 8 bases remained unmatched. DNA of the CDR3: TGTGCCAGCAGTTTAGCAGCGGGGGGTGGTGGTGAGCAGTTCTTC. Protein sequence: CASSLAAGGGGEQFF.

The table lists this clone with a few counts. V and J are TRBV2 and TRBJ2-3; the D is unclear. The germline V gene encodes CDR1 SNHLY and CDR2 FYNNEI. There are 13 residues in the CDR3. Trimming left V 5 bases short and J 5 bases short, with 11 bases between. CDR3 bases: TGTGCCAGCAGTACTCGGAGCCAAGATACGCAGTATTTT. Encoded protein: CASSTRSQDTQYF.